Following are 31 T cell receptor beta chains from one sample sequenced in a study of OX40 agonist ivuxolimab in advanced cancers. Sequencing was performed with immunoSEQ multiplex PCR; in TCRdb, only in-frame clones are kept and a portion is missing. The table shows about 24,000 clones, with roughly 75% occurring only once. The sequenced sample was CD4+ or CD8+ T cells sorted from blood, obtained in a trial of the OX40 agonist ivuxolimab. These receptor sequences come from an adult with an advanced solid tumor such as melanoma, head and neck, liver or kidney cancer.

This clone was counted only a few times. This sequence joins TRBV7-9 and TRBJ2-3; D is perhaps TRBD1 (5 bases). V was shortened by 6 bases and J by 2 bases, with 18 bases between the two germline ends. This CDR3 comprises 16 residues. CDR1 SEHNR and CDR2 FQNEAQ come from the germline V gene (reference sequence). The CDR3 nucleotides are TGTGCCAGCAGTCCTATGCAAGGCAGGGCCACAGATACGCAGTATTTT. Encoded protein: CASSPMQGRATDTQYF.

The rearrangement joins TRBV6-1 to TRBJ2-5; D may correspond to TRBD1 or TRBD2 (5 bases each). The CDR3 covers 14 residues. The germline V gene encodes CDR1 MNHNS and CDR2 SASEGT. The V and J ends lost 5 bases and 2 bases respectively, with 12 bases between them. The CDR3 region is CASSSRDPQETQYF. The CDR3 nucleotides are TGTGCCAGCAGTTCCCGGGACCCTCAAGAGACCCAGTACTTC.

The sample holds one count of this clone. The chain links TRBV6-1 to TRBJ2-2; 7 nucleotides line up with TRBD1. Germline values: CDR1 MNHNS, CDR2 SASEGT. J gave up 0 bases and V 6 bases, and 4 bases lay outside the gene matches. The CDR3 is 15 residues long. The CDR3 protein is CASRAGGSNTGELFF. CDR3 in DNA: TGTGCCAGCAGGGCAGGGGGTTCGAACACCGGGGAGCTGTTTTTT.

CDR3 loop: CASSLGSEGFNQPQHF. The CDR3, as DNA: TGTGCCAGCAGTCTTGGGAGTGAGGGCTTCAATCAGCCCCAGCATTTT. The chain combines TRBV28 with TRBJ1-5; D remains ambiguous. Deletions cut 5 bases from V and 3 bases from J, with 17 bases between. Germline values: CDR1 MDHEN, CDR2 SYDVKM. This CDR3 is 16 amino acids long. Filled out from reference TRBV28 and TRBJ1-5, the complete variable domain reads DVKVTQSSRYLVKRTGEKVFLECVQDMDHENMFWYRQDPGLGLRLIYFSYDVKMKEKGDIPEGYSVSREKKERFSLILESASTNQTSMYLCASSLGSEGFNQPQHFGDGTRLSIL.

The rearrangement uses TRBV9 and TRBJ2-7, with no clear D. The CDR3 sequence is 13 residues long. Trimming stripped 0 bases from V and 3 bases from J, with 7 bases between. CDR1 is SGDLS, CDR2 YYNGEE, per germline. The CDR3 loop is CASSVVDGYEQYF. The DNA of the CDR3 is TGTGCCAGCAGCGTAGTGGACGGCTACGAGCAGTACTTC.

The rearrangement joins TRBV11-2 to TRBJ2-1; the D gene is possibly TRBD1 (6 bases). The V gene's germline CDR1 is SGHAT and CDR2 FQNNGV. The ends were cut back, 3 bases at V and 0 bases at J, with 9 bases in the middle. The length of the CDR3 is 15 residues. The CDR3 spells CASSFDRSSYNEQFF. The CDR3, as DNA: TGTGCCAGCAGCTTCGACAGGAGCTCCTACAATGAGCAGTTCTTC.

The CDR3 spells CASSLTQSTDTQYF. The DNA of the CDR3 is TGTGCCAGCAGCTTAACACAGAGCACAGATACGCAGTATTTT. This rearrangement joins TRBV7-3 to TRBJ2-3; D remains ambiguous. Germline V gene sequence: CDR1 SGHTA, CDR2 FQGTGA. The CDR3 covers 14 residues. Trimming stripped 0 bases from V and 0 bases from J, with 4 bases between.

V gene TRBV7-9 combines with J gene TRBJ2-7; 11 positions agree with TRBD2. J gave up 7 bases and V 4 bases, and 21 bases lay outside the gene matches. The germline V gene encodes CDR1 SEHNR and CDR2 FQNEAQ (reference sequence). The length of the CDR3 is 19 residues. CDR3 sequence: CASSSQPGLADRAGWEQYF. In nucleotides, the CDR3 is TGTGCCAGCAGCTCACAGCCGGGACTAGCGGACCGAGCGGGATGGGAGCAGTACTTC.

The chain has TRBV12-5 and TRBJ2-5, with 9 bases lining up with TRBD1. The germline gives CDR1 LGHNT, CDR2 FRNRAP. Trimming removed 2 bases from V and 5 bases from J; junction bases left unmatched: 3. The CDR3 contains 14 residues. The CDR3 region is CASGLSGTGETQYF. The CDR3 DNA is TGTGCTAGTGGTTTGTCCGGGACAGGGGAGACCCAGTACTTC.

The rearrangement links TRBV7-8 to TRBJ2-7; possibly TRBD1 or TRBD2 for D (5 bases each). Germline V gives CDR1 SGHVS, CDR2 FQNEAQ. CDR3 length: 14 residues. V lost 8 bases, J lost 2 bases, and 16 bases lay in between. CDR3 DNA sequence: TGTGCCAGCTGCTACCGGGACGGAGCCTACGAGCAGTACTTC. This translates into CASCYRDGAYEQYF.

The rearrangement links TRBV4-1 to TRBJ1-5, with 8 bases that match TRBD1. CDR1 is MGHRA and CDR2 is YSYEKL in the germline V gene. The J segment lost 5 bases and the V segment lost 0 bases, leaving 12 bases of the junction unmatched. CDR3 length equals 18 residues. The CDR3 is CASSQELLQGASHQPQHF. The CDR3 DNA is TGCGCCAGCAGCCAAGAGTTATTGCAGGGGGCGAGTCATCAGCCCCAGCATTTT.

V and J are TRBV18 and TRBJ2-1; TRBD2 aligns across 8 bases. This CDR3 has 15 residues. The V gene end was trimmed by 2 bases and the J gene end by 7 bases; junction bases not matched to a gene: 7. Per the germline V gene, CDR1 is KGHSH and CDR2 is LQKENI. As DNA, the CDR3 is TGTGCCAGCTCACCAACCCGGGGGGGCCATAATGAGCAGTTCTTC. This encodes CASSPTRGGHNEQFF.

The CDR3 protein is CASSIARARYNEQFF. Written as DNA, the CDR3 is TGTGCCAGCAGCATAGCCAGGGCCCGCTACAATGAGCAGTTCTTC. The V gene is TRBV28, the J gene TRBJ2-1; D is perhaps TRBD1 (5 bases). This CDR3 is 15 amino acids long. Trimming pared 6 bases from V and 3 bases from J, leaving 15 bases between. Germline lookup yields CDR1 MDHEN and CDR2 SYDVKM.

The chain has TRBV4-1 and TRBJ2-1, with D hard to call. The CDR3 sequence is 14 residues long. The germline CDR1 and CDR2 sequences are MGHRA and YSYEKL. V lost 2 bases, J lost 2 bases, and 7 bases lay in between. The CDR3 reads CASSQTSTYNEQFF. CDR3 nucleotides: TGCGCCAGCAGCCAAACGTCTACCTACAATGAGCAGTTCTTC.

To note about this clone: This sample also contains other DNA sequences that code for the same CDR3. V and J are TRBV7-2 and TRBJ2-2; D is ambiguous. The CDR3 totals 15 residues. Trimming shortened V by 2 bases and J by 0 bases, and 7 bases separated the two germline ends. CDR1 SGHTA and CDR2 FQGNSA come from the germline V gene. The DNA for the CDR3 is TGTGCCAGCAGCTTAAGCCGGACGAACACCGGGGAGCTGTTTTTT. Translating gives CASSLSRTNTGELFF.

There are a few counts of this clone. The V and J genes are TRBV6-5 and TRBJ2-1, with 11 bases matching TRBD2. Germline V gene data show CDR1 as MNHEY and CDR2 as SVGAGI. With V trimmed by 10 bases and J by 4 bases, 9 bases remained unmatched. This CDR3 is 15 amino acids long. In DNA form, the CDR3 reads TGTGCCACCGGCCGCGGGACTAGCGGATACAATGAGCAGTTCTTC. Translation: CATGRGTSGYNEQFF.

The rearrangement links TRBV7-3 to TRBJ2-1; 8 bases align to TRBD2. Looked up from germline, CDR1 is SGHTA and CDR2 is FQGTGA. The ends lost 1 base at V and 8 bases at J; junction bases unmatched: 10. CDR3 length: 16 amino acids. Here the CDR3 DNA reads TGTGCCAGCAGCTTAAGTCCGAGCGGGAGACAGGATGAGCAGTTCTTC. It is translated as CASSLSPSGRQDEQFF.

The V gene is TRBV5-4, the J gene TRBJ2-7, with TRBD2 as a possible D gene (5 bases). Per germline, CDR1 SGHNT and CDR2 YYREEE (reference sequence). The CDR3 has 14 amino acids. V was trimmed by 0 bases and J by 4 bases, leaving 11 bases between them. CDR3 amino acids: CASSLAGSLYEQYF. CDR3 nucleotide sequence: TGTGCCAGCAGCTTGGCTGGGAGTCTTTACGAGCAGTACTTC.

This sequence joins TRBV6-1 and TRBJ2-7; either TRBD1 or TRBD2 may supply D (5 bases each). Germline V CDR1 and CDR2: MNHNS, SASEGT. The CDR3 runs to 12 residues. The CDR3 protein is CATRSGQYEQYF. CDR3 coding DNA: TGTGCTACCCGGAGCGGACAATACGAGCAGTACTTC.

This chain joins TRBV5-6 and TRBJ2-5; 9 bases are a match to TRBD1. Germline V gene lookup returns CDR1 SGHDT and CDR2 YYEEEE. Trimming cost V 4 bases and J 5 bases; bases outside gene matches: 9. The CDR3 runs 15 residues. CDR3 DNA sequence: TGTGCCAGCAGCAGTCTACAGGGGGCACGGGAGACCCAGTACTTC. This gives the protein CASSSLQGARETQYF.

About this clone itself: Sequence at one end of the junction differs from germline and may be a read error. This chain links TRBV7-7 with TRBJ1-1; TRBD1 is a possible D gene (6 bases). Per germline, CDR1 SSHAT and CDR2 FNYEAQ (reference sequence). The CDR3 length is 15 residues. CDR3 amino acids: CASSLGRGRRTEAFF. In nucleotides, the CDR3 is TGTGCTAGCAGCTTAGGACGGGGGCGGCGTACTGAAGCTTTCTTT.

The chain recombines TRBV5-8 with TRBJ1-1; 7 nucleotides align to TRBD1. This CDR3 has 13 residues. Trimming took 2 bases from V and 5 from J; bases not matched to a gene: 3. Germline CDR1 is SGHTS and CDR2 is YDEGEE. The CDR3 sequence: CASSFFRGTEAFF. The CDR3 coding sequence is TGTGCCAGCAGCTTCTTCAGGGGGACTGAAGCTTTCTTT.

This clone is labeled medium-sized. The chain employs TRBV28 and TRBJ1-5; D remains ambiguous. CDR3 size: 13 residues. Germline V gene data show CDR1 as MDHEN and CDR2 as SYDVKM. V was shortened by 7 bases and J by 3 bases, with 10 bases between the two germline ends. Here the CDR3 DNA reads TGTGCCAGCAAGTCGGTTCTCAATCAGCCCCAGCATTTT. As protein: CASKSVLNQPQHF. Complete variable domain (other parts from reference TRBV28 and TRBJ1-5): DVKVTQSSRYLVKRTGEKVFLECVQDMDHENMFWYRQDPGLGLRLIYFSYDVKMKEKGDIPEGYSVSREKKERFSLILESASTNQTSMYLCASKSVLNQPQHFGDGTRLSIL.

The chain carries TRBV19 and TRBJ1-2; 9 nucleotides line up with TRBD1. Germline CDR1 is LNHDA and CDR2 is SQIVND (reference sequence). The CDR3 is 11 amino acids. The junction had 4 bases not matched to a gene; V was cut back by 10 bases and J by 7 bases. The CDR3 sequence: CATRDRVGYTF. CDR3 nucleotide sequence: TGTGCCACCAGGGACAGGGTTGGCTACACCTTC.

The chain carries TRBV5-1 and TRBJ2-5; the D call may be TRBD1 or TRBD2 (5 bases each). Deletions cut 0 bases from V and 1 base from J, with 7 bases between. Germline V lookup: CDR1 SGHRS, CDR2 YFSETQ. This CDR3 is built from 14 residues. CDR3 sequence: CASSLAGSQETQYF. CDR3 nucleotides: TGCGCCAGCAGCTTGGCAGGGAGCCAAGAGACCCAGTACTTC.

A few counts support this clone. The chain uses TRBV7-2 and TRBJ2-2, with 11 bases aligning to TRBD2. The V and J ends lost 4 bases and 8 bases, in that order; junction bases with no gene match: 9. Per germline, CDR1 SGHTA and CDR2 FQGNSA. This CDR3 is 16 amino acids long. The CDR3 DNA follows: TGTGCCAGCAGCTCCCCCCTAGCGGGGGGTGTGGGGGAGCTGTTTTTT. It encodes CASSSPLAGGVGELFF.

This clone was recorded a few times. This chain joins TRBV28 and TRBJ1-1, with D possibly being TRBD1 (6 bases). Germline V gene sequence: CDR1 MDHEN, CDR2 SYDVKM. Trimming removed 5 bases from V and 1 base from J, with 14 bases in between. The CDR3 is made up of 15 amino acids. CDR3 sequence (DNA): TGTGCCAGCAGTCGAGGGGACATCAGGAACACTGAAGCTTTCTTT. Translated: CASSRGDIRNTEAFF.

The chain joins TRBV5-1 to TRBJ2-3; D gene unclear. Trimming left V 0 bases short and J 3 bases short, with 5 bases between. From germline, CDR1 is SGHRS and CDR2 YFSETQ. The CDR3 is 13 amino acids. The CDR3 DNA is TGCGCCAGCAGCTTGGAGGATACAGATACGCAGTATTTT. Residues: CASSLEDTDTQYF.

This clone has just one count. The chain is built from TRBV28 and TRBJ2-6, with TRBD1 as a possible D gene (5 bases). Germline V gene data show CDR1 as MDHEN and CDR2 as SYDVKM. This CDR3 comprises 17 residues. Trimming removed 3 bases from V and 0 bases from J, with 12 bases in between. The CDR3 DNA follows: TGTGCCAGCAGTTTGCAGGGTTTTAGCTCTGGGGCCAACGTCCTGACTTTC. This sequence encodes CASSLQGFSSGANVLTF.

This clone was detected only once. V is TRBV4-1 and J is TRBJ2-3, with 7 nucleotides matching TRBD1. The CDR3 spans 14 residues. CDR1 and CDR2 from the germline V gene are MGHRA and YSYEKL. V lost 6 bases and J lost 2; bases outside the gene matches: 5. The CDR3 sequence: CASRSRGPTDTQYF. DNA of the CDR3: TGCGCCAGCAGATCAAGGGGGCCCACAGATACGCAGTATTTT.

The chain links TRBV7-3 to TRBJ2-3; 12 bases are shared with TRBD1. The germline gives CDR1 SGHTA, CDR2 FQGTGA. The CDR3 contains 16 residues. The J segment lost 9 bases and the V segment lost 5 bases, leaving 12 bases of the junction unmatched. CDR3: CASSPSGTGGLGTQYF. DNA of the CDR3: TGTGCCAGCAGCCCGAGTGGGACAGGGGGCTTGGGGACGCAGTATTTT.